Sequencing of this TCR beta chain was carried out in a study of blood T cell repertoires in COVID-19. The CDR3 runs 17 residues. The V segment lost 3 bases and the J segment 1 base; nucleotides outside the gene matches: 3. CDR1 is SGHVS and CDR2 is FNYEAQ in the germline V gene. TCRdb keeps only in-frame clones here, not all; method: immunoSEQ multiplex PCR. The repertoire consists of a few hundred thousand clones, with 80% to 90% occurring once and the leading ten covering 2.5% to 3.5%. The sequence was obtained from a woman in her thirties with COVID-19, enrolled during active disease. The rearrangement links TRBV7-6 to TRBJ2-1, with 13 nucleotides matching TRBD2. The specimen sequenced was peripheral blood. The CDR3 protein is CASSLGLAGRSYNEQFF. In DNA, the CDR3 is TGTGCCAGCAGCTTGGGACTAGCGGGAAGATCCTACAATGAGCAGTTCTTC.